These 20 T cell receptor beta chains came from one sample sequenced in a study of cytomegalovirus exposure and HLA in healthy donors. The PCR employed 60 Vbeta primers together with 13 Jbeta primers. Libraries were prepared by immunoSEQ multiplex PCR; TCRdb keeps only in-frame clonotypes and omits some of them. The data contain more than 80,000 clones, roughly 69% of them singletons. The sequenced material came from PBMCs. The receptors here all came from a man aged 45-65 years in good health and CMV-seronegative.

In its sample, this clone was seen a few times. The gene calls are TRBV7-9 and TRBJ1-2, with 11 positions matching TRBD1. After removal of 5 bases from V and 6 bases from J, the junction contained 8 bases not matched to a gene. The germline gives CDR1 SEHNR, CDR2 FQNEAQ (reference sequence). The CDR3 is 15 amino acids. The CDR3 nucleotides are TGTGCCAGCAGCCCGGGGACAGGGGGAAATAATGGCTACACCTTC. Amino acid sequence: CASSPGTGGNNGYTF.

The rearrangement uses TRBV15 and TRBJ2-7; 10 bases are a match to TRBD1. CDR1 and CDR2 from the germline V gene are LNHNV and YYDKDF (reference sequence). V dropped 1 base and J dropped 2; count of bases not matched to a gene: 2. The CDR3 has 15 residues. This CDR3 reads CATSRGGTGAYEQYF. As DNA, the CDR3 is TGTGCCACCAGCAGAGGGGGGACAGGGGCCTACGAGCAGTACTTC.

The chain has TRBV27 and TRBJ1-5, with D perhaps matching TRBD1 (5 bases). The CDR3 runs to 15 residues. The germline CDR1 and CDR2 sequences are MNHEY and SMNVEV (reference sequence). V shed 0 bases and J shed 7 bases, with 13 bases lying between them. The CDR3 region is CASSLSSGGEQPQHF. The CDR3 DNA reads as TGTGCCAGCAGTTTATCGTCGGGGGGTGAACAGCCCCAGCATTTT.

The V and J genes are TRBV9 and TRBJ1-2; no clear D gene. This CDR3 region has 14 residues. The germline V and J ends were trimmed by 3 bases and 3 bases, with 12 bases remaining between them. Germline lookup yields CDR1 SGDLS and CDR2 YYNGEE. This chain's CDR3 is CASSERSADYGYTF. The CDR3 coding sequence is TGTGCCAGCAGCGAGCGGAGTGCCGACTATGGCTACACCTTC.

This chain joins TRBV7-9 and TRBJ1-1; 8 bases match TRBD1. The germline gives CDR1 SEHNR, CDR2 FQNEAQ (reference sequence). The CDR3 spans 14 residues. V shed 3 bases, J shed 3 bases, and the junction held 3 bases outside the gene matches. The CDR3 DNA is TGTGCCAGCAGCTTGGACAGGGCCGACACTGAAGCTTTCTTT. Translating gives CASSLDRADTEAFF.

The genes are TRBV30 and TRBJ1-2, with D maybe TRBD1 (5 bases). The CDR3 is 17 amino acids. In germline, CDR1 is GTSNPN, CDR2 SVGIG (reference sequence). Trimming removed 0 bases from V and 4 bases from J, with 21 bases in between. This chain's CDR3 is CAWSVGAVEGTLYGYTF. The DNA of the CDR3 is TGTGCCTGGAGTGTAGGGGCGGTGGAGGGGACGCTCTATGGCTACACCTTC.

This sequence joins TRBV18 and TRBJ1-1; 11 bases match TRBD1. The CDR3 runs 16 residues. The germline V gene has CDR1 KGHSH and CDR2 LQKENI. V was pared by 1 base and J by 6 bases, with 7 bases of the junction left unmatched. DNA of the CDR3: TGTGCCAGCTCACCACGGACAGGGGGCATGAATGCTGAAGCTTTCTTT. Amino acids: CASSPRTGGMNAEAFF.

The chain carries TRBV30 and TRBJ2-3; TRBD1 might be the D (5 bases). V lost 1 base, J lost 2 bases, and 10 bases lay in between. The germline gives CDR1 GTSNPN, CDR2 SVGIG (reference sequence). This CDR3 contains 14 residues. The CDR3 bases are TGTGCCTGGAGTGAGGGGTACGACACAGATACGCAGTATTTT. Its protein is CAWSEGYDTDTQYF.

The CDR3 region is CASSWRTGYTEAFF. The CDR3 coding sequence is TGCGCCAGCAGCTGGAGGACAGGGTACACTGAAGCTTTCTTT. The rearrangement uses TRBV5-1 and TRBJ1-1, with 8 bases that match TRBD1. There are 14 residues in the CDR3. After removal of 3 bases from V and 3 bases from J, the junction contained 4 bases not matched to a gene. Germline V gene lookup returns CDR1 SGHRS and CDR2 YFSETQ.

The chain uses TRBV30 and TRBJ2-1; 8 positions agree with TRBD1. CDR3 length: 14 amino acids. The V and J ends lost 2 bases and 2 bases, in that order; junction bases with no gene match: 2. The germline V gene has CDR1 GTSNPN and CDR2 SVGIG (reference sequence). CDR3 DNA sequence: TGTGCCTGGAGTCCGACAGGGGCCTACAATGAGCAGTTCTTC. This sequence encodes CAWSPTGAYNEQFF.

V is TRBV29-1 and J is TRBJ2-1, with a weak D call TRBD2 (7 bases). CDR3 length equals 12 residues. V lost 7 bases and J 7 bases, leaving 14 bases between the germline ends. CDR1 and CDR2 (germline): SQVTM, ANQGSEA. CDR3 amino acids: CSGLGGGNEQFF. In DNA form, the CDR3 reads TGCAGCGGGCTGGGAGGGGGGAATGAGCAGTTCTTC.

The chain has TRBV7-9 and TRBJ2-3, with 7 positions matching TRBD1. This CDR3 contains 12 residues. V shed 5 bases, J shed 8 bases, and the junction held 4 bases outside the gene matches. Germline V lookup: CDR1 SEHNR, CDR2 FQNEAQ (reference sequence). CDR3 DNA: TGTGCCAGCAGCAACAGGGGTGGTACGCAGTATTTT. It is translated as CASSNRGGTQYF.

This clone was seen more than once but under ten times. The CDR3 nucleotides are TGCGCCAGCAGCCTTATGGCCGGGGGGGTGAACACTGAAGCTTTCTTT. As protein: CASSLMAGGVNTEAFF. The gene calls are TRBV5-1 and TRBJ1-1; the D gene is possibly TRBD1 (5 bases). The V and J ends lost 4 bases and 0 bases respectively, with 16 bases between them. Germline V gives CDR1 SGHRS, CDR2 YFSETQ. This CDR3 region has 16 residues. Based on the CDR3 plus reference TRBV5-1 and TRBJ1-1, the full variable domain is KAGVTQTPRYLIKTRGQQVTLSCSPISGHRSVSWYQQTPGQGLQFLFEYFSETQRNKGNFPGRFSGRQFSNSRSEMNVSTLELGDSALYLCASSLMAGGVNTEAFFGQGTRLTVV.

V usage is TRBV14 and J usage is TRBJ2-2; 7 nucleotides line up with TRBD1. This CDR3 has 12 amino acids. V dropped 6 bases and J dropped 8; count of bases not matched to a gene: 3. CDR1 is SGHDN, CDR2 FVKESK, per germline. CDR3 protein: CASRPGQGELFF. CDR3 sequence (DNA): TGTGCCAGCAGACCGGGACAGGGGGAGCTGTTTTTT.

V and J are TRBV6-6 and TRBJ1-4; TRBD1 matches at 11 bases. Germline V gives CDR1 MNHNY, CDR2 SVGAGI (reference sequence). The CDR3 totals 16 residues. V gave up 2 bases and J gave up 9 bases; unmatched junction bases: 8. The chain's CDR3 is CASSYDGGTGGKKLFF. In DNA form, the CDR3 reads TGTGCCAGCAGTTACGATGGGGGGACAGGGGGGAAAAAACTGTTTTTT.

The V call is TRBV5-6, the J call TRBJ2-6, with a weak D call TRBD1 (6 bases). Germline lookup yields CDR1 SGHDT and CDR2 YYEEEE. The CDR3 is 19 amino acids. The germline V and J ends were trimmed by 6 bases and 2 bases, with 24 bases remaining between them. CDR3 in amino acids: CASIPRRELYRAGANVLTF. The CDR3 DNA is TGTGCCAGCATTCCTCGGCGTGAGCTGTACAGGGCTGGGGCCAACGTCCTGACTTTC.

The CDR3 sequence: CATSREPSYEQYV. In DNA form, the CDR3 reads TGTGCCACCAGCCGGGAGCCCTCCTACGAGCAGTACGTC. The chain has TRBV15 and TRBJ2-7, with D possibly matching TRBD2 (6 bases). Per the germline V gene, CDR1 is LNHNV and CDR2 is YYDKDF (reference sequence). This CDR3 has 13 amino acids. The V end was cut by 5 bases, the J end by 0 bases, with 8 bases between.

CDR3 DNA sequence: TGTGCCAGCAGTTCCAGGGGACGCACTGAAGCTTTCTTT. Residues: CASSSRGRTEAFF. V usage is TRBV2 and J usage is TRBJ1-1; perhaps TRBD1 as D (6 bases). CDR1 is SNHLY and CDR2 is FYNNEI in the germline V gene. The length of the CDR3 is 13 residues. The V end was cut by 5 bases, the J end by 4 bases, with 11 bases between.

V and J are TRBV5-1 and TRBJ1-1; possible D gene TRBD1, 5 bases. Germline V gene data show CDR1 as SGHRS and CDR2 as YFSETQ. With 0 bases removed from V and 3 bases from J, the gap between germline ends came to 9 bases. The CDR3 length is 14 residues. Here the CDR3 DNA reads TGCGCCAGCAGCTTGGCGGCGGGGGACACTGAAGCTTTCTTT. This codes for CASSLAAGDTEAFF.

The V call is TRBV6-5, the J call TRBJ1-2; 7 bases fit TRBD1. Germline loops: CDR1 MNHEY, CDR2 SVGAGI. The CDR3 has 14 amino acids. The V gene end was trimmed by 2 bases and the J gene end by 8 bases; junction bases not matched to a gene: 8. CDR3 sequence reads: CASSYGQEDSGYTF. The CDR3 nucleotides read TGTGCCAGCAGTTACGGACAGGAGGACTCCGGCTACACCTTC.